Listed below are T cell receptor beta chains from one sample, sequenced in a study of identical twins. TCRdb fed the 5' RACE reads into MiXCR, producing one record per CDR3 protein. The sample consists of 1.5 million to 2 million distinct CDR3 sequences, under 35% of them appearing once. The sample was cord blood. The source of these receptors is a newborn girl in good health. Both conserved end residues are part of each CDR3. Each record gives: V gene, J gene, D gene, clone size, CDR3 DNA, CDR3 protein. D genes are given only for firm matches. Only some rows state a clone size, as once, few, many or a class for expanded clones.

V: TRBV4-2; J: TRBJ2-7; D: .; size: .; DNA: TGTGCCAGCAGCCAAGAGGCCGCGGGGGACAATGAGCAGTACTTC; CDR3: CASSQEAAGDNEQYF
V: TRBV29-1; J: TRBJ2-3; D: .; size: many; DNA: TGCAGCGTTGAAAGCGGCTATACGACGCAGTATTTT; CDR3: CSVESGYTTQYF
V: TRBV5-1; J: TRBJ2-4; D: TRBD1; size: .; DNA: TGCGCCAGCAGCTCACAGGGGGCTCAACGGGAGCAGTACTTC; CDR3: CASSSQGAQREQYF
V: TRBV4-2; J: TRBJ2-3; D: TRBD2; size: few; DNA: TGTGCCAGCAGCCAAGCCCGACTAGCGGGGGGGACAGATACGCAGTATTTT; CDR3: CASSQARLAGGTDTQYF
V: TRBV28; J: TRBJ2-7; D: .; size: few; DNA: TGTGCCAGCAGTTTACCCCTCGGGGCGGGGGCCTCCTACGAGCAGTACTTC; CDR3: CASSLPLGAGASYEQYF
V: TRBV29-1; J: TRBJ2-7; D: TRBD1; size: .; DNA: TGCAGCGTTGAAAAGGACAGGTCCTACGAGCAGTACTTC; CDR3: CSVEKDRSYEQYF
V: TRBV10-3; J: TRBJ2-1; D: .; size: few; DNA: TGTGCCATCAGTGAGTCTAAGAGCGAGCAGTTCTTC; CDR3: CAISESKSEQFF
V: TRBV12-3/TRBV12-4; J: TRBJ2-1; D: .; size: few; DNA: TGTGCCAGCAGTTTCCCGGGATATGGGGGAGAGCAGTTCTTC; CDR3: CASSFPGYGGEQFF
V: TRBV20-1; J: TRBJ1-4; D: .; size: .; DNA: TGCAGTGCTAGTAGGACAGCGAATGAAAAACTGTTTTTT; CDR3: CSASRTANEKLFF
V: TRBV28; J: TRBJ2-5; D: TRBD2; size: many; DNA: TGTGCCAGCAGACCGGGACTAGCGGTCCAAGAGACCCAGTACTTC; CDR3: CASRPGLAVQETQYF
V: TRBV5-1; J: TRBJ1-1; D: .; size: .; DNA: TGCGCCAGCAGCCGCACCCAGGGATGGACTGAAGCTTTCTTT; CDR3: CASSRTQGWTEAFF
V: TRBV2; J: TRBJ2-2; D: .; size: .; DNA: TGTGCCAGCAGCTGGGACATCGGGGAGCTGTTTTTT; CDR3: CASSWDIGELFF
V: TRBV7-9; J: TRBJ2-7; D: .; size: .; DNA: TGTGCCAGCAGCTTAAACCCCGGACACTCCTACGAGCAGTACTTC; CDR3: CASSLNPGHSYEQYF
V: TRBV2; J: TRBJ2-3; D: TRBD2; size: many; DNA: TGTGCCAGCAGAACTTTCCCTAGCGGGGGGTCAGATACGCAGTATTTT; CDR3: CASRTFPSGGSDTQYF
V: TRBV11-2; J: TRBJ2-3; D: TRBD2; size: .; DNA: TGTGCCAGCAGCCCTCAACAACTAGCGGGGGTCACAGATACGCAGTATTTT; CDR3: CASSPQQLAGVTDTQYF
V: TRBV20-1; J: TRBJ1-1; D: .; size: .; DNA: TGCAATGCGCCGGGACATCCGAACACTGAAGCTTTCTTT; CDR3: CNAPGHPNTEAFF
V: TRBV28; J: TRBJ2-7; D: .; size: many; DNA: TGTGCCAGCAGTAAACGCCAGGGACCCTACGAGCAGTACTTC; CDR3: CASSKRQGPYEQYF
V: TRBV2; J: TRBJ2-7; D: .; size: .; DNA: TGTGCCAGCAGCCCTTCCGGCGGAGTACTAAGGTACTTC; CDR3: CASSPSGGVLRYF
V: TRBV12-3/TRBV12-4; J: TRBJ2-7; D: TRBD2; size: few; DNA: TGTGCCAGCAGTTCCGGACTAGAAGCGTGGGACGAGCAGTACTTC; CDR3: CASSSGLEAWDEQYF
V: TRBV20-1; J: TRBJ2-5; D: TRBD1; size: few; DNA: TGCAGTGCTAGTCCCCGGACAGGGGGACAAGAGACCCAGTACTTC; CDR3: CSASPRTGGQETQYF
V: TRBV9; J: TRBJ2-7; D: TRBD1; size: few; DNA: TGTGCCAGCAGTGCAGGGGGCTCCTACAATGAGCAGTACTTC; CDR3: CASSAGGSYNEQYF
V: TRBV7-2; J: TRBJ2-5; D: TRBD1; size: .; DNA: TGTGCCAGCAGCTTTCTCTACGGGACAGGGATAAATGAGCAGTACTTC; CDR3: CASSFLYGTGINEQYF
V: TRBV4-2; J: TRBJ2-5; D: .; size: .; DNA: TGTGCCAGCAGCACCAAGGCCGGGACTCGCCAAGAGACCCAGTACTTC; CDR3: CASSTKAGTRQETQYF
V: TRBV13; J: TRBJ2-7; D: .; size: .; DNA: TGTGCCAGCAGCTTACGCAGGGTTCGGTCCTACGAGCAGTACTTC; CDR3: CASSLRRVRSYEQYF
V: TRBV7-2; J: TRBJ2-5; D: TRBD2; size: .; DNA: TGTGCCAGCAGCTCAACAACGGGACTAGCGTCCAATGAGCAGTACTTC; CDR3: CASSSTTGLASNEQYF
V: TRBV10-3; J: TRBJ1-6; D: .; size: .; DNA: TGTGCCATCGGGGGTACTGGTAATTCACCCCTCCACTTT; CDR3: CAIGGTGNSPLHF
V: TRBV6-6; J: TRBJ1-6; D: .; size: .; DNA: TGTGCCAGCAGTTACTCGAGCCTGACAAATTCACCCCTCCACTTT; CDR3: CASSYSSLTNSPLHF
V: TRBV4-2; J: TRBJ2-5; D: TRBD2; size: few; DNA: TGTGCCAGCAGCCGGACTAGCGGGAGCCCCATCCAAGAGACCCAGTACTTC; CDR3: CASSRTSGSPIQETQYF
V: TRBV6-1; J: TRBJ1-2; D: .; size: .; DNA: TGTGCCAGCAGTGGCAGTATTAACTATGGCTACACCTTC; CDR3: CASSGSINYGYTF
V: TRBV4-2; J: TRBJ1-6; D: TRBD1; size: .; DNA: TGTGCCAGCAGCCGACAGGGGGTCGGCGATTCACCCCTCCACTTT; CDR3: CASSRQGVGDSPLHF
V: TRBV7-6; J: TRBJ2-1; D: TRBD2; size: few; DNA: TGTGCCAGCAGCTTAGCTGTTAGCGGGAGAAATGAGCAGTTCTTC; CDR3: CASSLAVSGRNEQFF
V: TRBV20-1; J: TRBJ2-1; D: TRBD2; size: .; DNA: TGCAGTGCTAGAGATTCCGGACTAGCAGGGTACAATGAGCAGTTCTTC; CDR3: CSARDSGLAGYNEQFF
V: TRBV7-9; J: TRBJ2-5; D: .; size: many; DNA: TGTGCCAGCAGCTTACTATCTACGATGGAAGAGACCCAGTACTTC; CDR3: CASSLLSTMEETQYF
V: TRBV5-1; J: TRBJ2-1; D: TRBD2; size: .; DNA: TGCGCCAGCAGCTTTAGCGGGGGGGCTAAGAATGAGCAGTTCTTC; CDR3: CASSFSGGAKNEQFF
V: TRBV28; J: TRBJ1-6; D: .; size: few; DNA: TGTGCCAGCAGCCGGGGACGTGTAATCTCACCCCTCCACTTT; CDR3: CASSRGRVISPLHF
V: TRBV20-1; J: TRBJ2-5; D: .; size: .; DNA: TGCAGTGCCCATTCTCGACCCGCTACAGAGGCCCAGTACTTC; CDR3: CSAHSRPATEAQYF
V: TRBV29-1; J: TRBJ2-3; D: TRBD2; size: .; DNA: TGCAGCGTTGAATGGGCGGGGGGGCAGGCAGATACGCAGTATTTT; CDR3: CSVEWAGGQADTQYF
V: TRBV20-1; J: TRBJ2-5; D: .; size: .; DNA: TGCAGTGCTCGGAAGCCCCCGGAGTACTTC; CDR3: CSARKPPEYF
V: TRBV10-3; J: TRBJ2-1; D: TRBD1; size: few; DNA: TGTGCCATCAGCAGGACAGGGGGCGAGAATGAGCAGTTCTTC; CDR3: CAISRTGGENEQFF
V: TRBV9; J: TRBJ2-1; D: TRBD2; size: many; DNA: TGTGCCAGCAGCGTAGTAGCGGGCCTCTACAATGAGCAGTTCTTC; CDR3: CASSVVAGLYNEQFF
V: TRBV25-1; J: TRBJ1-2; D: .; size: many; DNA: TGTGCCAGCAGTGACTCACGAGCATATGGCTACACCTTC; CDR3: CASSDSRAYGYTF
V: TRBV6-1; J: TRBJ2-3; D: .; size: few; DNA: TGTGCCAGCAGTGAAGCGCTTATTAGCGGAGGTACGCAGTATTTT; CDR3: CASSEALISGGTQYF
V: TRBV3-1; J: TRBJ2-1; D: TRBD1; size: few; DNA: TGTGCCAGCAGCCAAGGCTCCTGGGACAGGGCCTACAATGAGCAGTTCTTC; CDR3: CASSQGSWDRAYNEQFF
V: TRBV2; J: TRBJ1-2; D: .; size: few; DNA: TGTGCCAGCAGTGAAGCTGCGGGGACCTATGGCTACACCTTC; CDR3: CASSEAAGTYGYTF
V: TRBV7-9; J: TRBJ1-1; D: TRBD1; size: once; DNA: TGTGCCAGCAGCTTAGCCACTACCCGGGACAGGAACACTGAAGCTTTCTTT; CDR3: CASSLATTRDRNTEAFF
V: TRBV5-1; J: TRBJ2-7; D: TRBD2; size: .; DNA: TGCGCCAGCAGCTTGATCGGACTAGCGGGAGCATACGAGCAGTACTTC; CDR3: CASSLIGLAGAYEQYF
V: TRBV7-2; J: TRBJ2-1; D: TRBD2; size: few; DNA: TGTGCCAGCAGCTCGCCGGGACAGACTAGCGGGGATGGGTTCTTC; CDR3: CASSSPGQTSGDGFF
V: TRBV2; J: TRBJ2-5; D: .; size: .; DNA: TGTGCCAGCTATCGACTCGGTCGACAGACCCAGTACTTC; CDR3: CASYRLGRQTQYF
V: TRBV7-8; J: TRBJ2-7; D: TRBD2; size: .; DNA: TGTGCCAGCAGCCGGACTAGGCGGGGTGGGGAGCAGTACTTC; CDR3: CASSRTRRGGEQYF
V: TRBV7-2; J: TRBJ2-1; D: .; size: many; DNA: TGTGCCAGCAGCTTAGTTAGGGACAATGAGCAGTTCTTC; CDR3: CASSLVRDNEQFF